Each of the 6 T cell receptor beta chains below was sequenced from the same sample in a study of blood T cell repertoires in COVID-19. Only in-frame clones appear in the TCRdb table, and some are missing; sequencing was by immunoSEQ multiplex PCR. The data contain about 73,000 clones, 75% to 90% of them singletons. The sequencing sample was made of peripheral blood. The receptor set was obtained from a man aged 80 or over with acute or convalescent COVID-19.

CDR3 in amino acids: CASSASGTDTQYF. The CDR3, as DNA: TGTGCCAGCAGCGCTAGTGGGACAGATACGCAGTATTTT. This chain uses TRBV3-1 (or the pseudogene TRBV3-2) with TRBJ2-3, with D unclear. Germline CDR1 LGHDT, CDR2 YNNKEL (reference sequence). V lost 5 bases, J lost 3 bases, and 9 bases lay in between. This CDR3 is built from 13 residues.

The chain joins TRBV28 to TRBJ1-1; 7 nucleotides line up with TRBD1. From germline, CDR1 is MDHEN and CDR2 SYDVKM. Trimming removed 4 bases from V and 6 bases from J; junction bases left unmatched: 5. CDR3 length equals 13 residues. The CDR3 region is CASSSLDRAEAFF. The DNA of the CDR3 is TGTGCCAGCAGTTCACTAGACAGGGCTGAAGCTTTCTTT. The whole variable domain, filled in from reference TRBV28 and TRBJ1-1, reads DVKVTQSSRYLVKRTGEKVFLECVQDMDHENMFWYRQDPGLGLRLIYFSYDVKMKEKGDIPEGYSVSREKKERFSLILESASTNQTSMYLCASSSLDRAEAFFGQGTRLTVV.

The J gene is TRBJ2-1, the V gene TRBV10-3; tentatively, D is TRBD1 (5 bases). Trimming removed 7 bases at V and 8 bases at J, with 12 bases between. The length of the CDR3 is 12 residues. CDR1 ENHRY and CDR2 SYGVKD come from the germline V gene. CDR3 sequence reads: CAITSGLDEQFF. CDR3 DNA: TGTGCCATCACTTCAGGGTTGGATGAGCAGTTCTTC.

This chain joins TRBV2 and TRBJ1-4, with unresolved D. Germline loops: CDR1 SNHLY, CDR2 FYNNEI. The CDR3 loop spans 14 amino acids. Trimming left V 8 bases short and J 2 bases short, with 12 bases between. CDR3 loop: CASSEKVTNEKLFF. CDR3 DNA sequence: TGTGCCAGCTCGGAGAAGGTGACTAATGAAAAACTGTTTTTT.

The V gene is TRBV28, the J gene TRBJ1-2, with 9 bases aligning to TRBD1. This CDR3 has 16 amino acids. Germline V lookup: CDR1 MDHEN, CDR2 SYDVKM. V was clipped by 2 bases and J by 1 base; unmatched bases: 5. CDR3: CASSLGTGPNNYGYTF. The CDR3 DNA is TGTGCCAGCAGTTTAGGGACAGGGCCTAATAACTATGGCTACACCTTC.

The CDR3 sequence: CASRFETGRSEQYF. The CDR3 DNA sequence: TGTGCCAGCAGATTTGAGACGGGTCGGTCCGAGCAGTACTTC. V usage is TRBV6-5 and J usage is TRBJ2-7; D call uncertain. The germline V gene encodes CDR1 MNHEY and CDR2 SVGAGI. Trimming took off 6 bases at V and 6 bases at J, with 18 bases between the two ends. There are 14 residues in the CDR3.